This T cell receptor (beta chain) was retrieved from a study of OX40 agonist ivuxolimab in advanced cancers. Study overall: Age averaged around 60 years (range roughly 23 to 85), and 70% to 85% were male.

This clone was seen only once. No antigen is known for it. Using immunoSEQ multiplex PCR, the repertoire was profiled, and TCRdb retains in-frame clones only, with some absent. The table includes nearly 110,000 clones, around 93% detected once. V was pared by 4 bases and J by 10 bases, with 14 bases between. Germline CDR1 SGHTS, CDR2 YDEGEE. This CDR3 is built from 13 residues. Whole-study findings and limits: Some of the nonresponding patients also showed low levels of normalized T-cell clonal expansion. At 0.1 to 3.0 mg/kg and by week 6, CD4+ and CD8+ T cells in the blood had expanded clonally. The study found that CD8+ T cells averaged more expanded clones than CD4+.

The origin of this receptor is an adult with an advanced solid tumor such as melanoma, head and neck, liver or kidney cancer. Here the sequenced sample was CD4+ or CD8+ T cells sorted from blood, taken in a trial of the OX40 agonist ivuxolimab. V usage is TRBV5-8 and J usage is TRBJ1-4; tentatively, D is TRBD1 (5 bases). The CDR3 DNA sequence: TGTGCCAGCAGCAGGGACCCCAGCGGAAAACTGTTTTTT. This gives the protein CASSRDPSGKLFF.